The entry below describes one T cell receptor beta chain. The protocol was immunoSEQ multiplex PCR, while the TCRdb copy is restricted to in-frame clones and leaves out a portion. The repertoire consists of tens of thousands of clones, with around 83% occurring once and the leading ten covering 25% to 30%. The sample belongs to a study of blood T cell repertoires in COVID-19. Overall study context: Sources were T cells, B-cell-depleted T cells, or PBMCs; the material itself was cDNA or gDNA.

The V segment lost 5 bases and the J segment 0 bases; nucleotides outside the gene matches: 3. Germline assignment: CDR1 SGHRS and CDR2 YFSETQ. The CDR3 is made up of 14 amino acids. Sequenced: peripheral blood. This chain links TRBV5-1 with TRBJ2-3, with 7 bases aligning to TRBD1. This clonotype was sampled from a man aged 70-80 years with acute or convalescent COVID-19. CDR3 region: CASRSGQSTDTQYF. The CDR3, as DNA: TGCGCCAGCAGGTCGGGACAGAGCACAGATACGCAGTATTTT.